These T cell receptor beta chains were read from a single sample in a study of human T cells and chemical hapten exposure. TCRdb reanalysed the RACE reads using MiXCR and keeps one entry per CDR3 protein. The table has around 42,000 distinct CDR3 sequences, 8.5% to 10% seen once. This sample comprised whole blood, obtained in connection with sensitization to the hapten diphenylcyclopropenone (DPC). Source of these receptors: a woman aged 25-40 years with alopecia areata. Some clones in this sample may be carry-over from other donors' samples. Both conserved end residues are part of each CDR3. The D gene is left open where the match is weak. A clone size is listed for some rows: how often the clone was seen (once, few, many), or a class if it is expanded.

J gene	V gene	clone size	D gene	CDR3 protein	CDR3 DNA
TRBJ1-1	TRBV7-2	many	-	CASSPYWSQGGTEAFF	TGTGCCAGCAGCCCCTATTGGTCCCAGGGAGGGACTGAAGCTTTCTTT
TRBJ2-3	TRBV4-1	many	TRBD2	CASSQERTSGTDTQYF	TGCGCCAGCAGCCAGGAAAGGACTAGCGGCACAGATACGCAGTATTTT
TRBJ1-6	TRBV12-3/TRBV12-4	-	TRBD1	CASSHRGSPLHF	TGTGCCAGCAGCCACAGGGGGTCACCCCTCCACTTT
TRBJ2-5	TRBV29-1	-	TRBD1	CSAMRTGGETQYF	TGCAGCGCCATGAGGACAGGGGGAGAGACCCAGTACTTC
TRBJ1-6	TRBV28	few	-	CASSLPYNSPLHF	TGTGCCAGCAGTTTACCCTATAATTCACCCCTCCACTTT
TRBJ2-1	TRBV6-2/TRBV6-3	-	TRBD2	CASSEQLAGMGEQFF	TGTGCCAGCAGCGAACAACTAGCGGGGATGGGTGAGCAGTTCTTC
TRBJ1-2	TRBV9	many	TRBD1	CASSRTGYYGYTF	TGTGCCAGCTCCAGGACAGGGTACTATGGCTACACCTTC
TRBJ2-7	TRBV5-4	-	TRBD1	CASRLGQGTNPYEQYF	TGTGCCAGCAGATTGGGACAGGGAACTAACCCCTACGAGCAGTACTTC
TRBJ2-5	TRBV5-6	-	TRBD2	CASSSRTSAPYQETQYF	TGTGCCAGCAGCTCTAGGACTAGCGCCCCGTACCAAGAGACCCAGTACTTC
TRBJ2-1	TRBV30	many	-	CARQSQTSYNEQFF	TGTGCCCGCCAATCGCAAACCTCCTACAATGAGCAGTTCTTC
TRBJ2-3	TRBV9	-	TRBD2	CASSTPRISGGPGPTDTQYF	TGTGCCAGCAGCACACCGAGGATTAGCGGGGGGCCGGGGCCCACAGATACGCAGTATTTT
TRBJ2-3	TRBV7-2	few	-	CASSPSAGSTDTQYF	TGTGCCAGCAGCCCTTCGGCGGGGAGCACAGATACGCAGTATTTT
TRBJ1-6	TRBV2	few	TRBD1	CASSIRDRGLGPLHF	TGTGCCAGCAGCATCCGGGACAGGGGACTTGGACCCCTCCACTTT
TRBJ2-1	TRBV6-2/TRBV6-3	many	-	CASFNPAGPRRDNEQFF	TGTGCCAGCTTCAACCCAGCGGGTCCAAGGCGGGACAATGAGCAGTTCTTC
TRBJ1-1	TRBV20-1	-	-	CSAGGTNTEAFF	TGCAGTGCTGGCGGAACGAACACTGAAGCTTTCTTT
TRBJ1-1	TRBV18	few	-	CASSQDTKNTEAFF	TGTGCCAGCTCACAGGACACAAAGAACACTGAAGCTTTCTTT
TRBJ2-4	TRBV5-6	-	-	CASSPTGTKNIQYF	TGTGCCAGCAGTCCTACAGGGACCAAAAACATTCAGTACTTC
TRBJ2-3	TRBV18	few	-	CASSPGSSTDTQYF	TGTGCCAGCTCACCAGGCAGCAGCACAGATACGCAGTATTTT
TRBJ2-5	TRBV7-3	few	-	CASSLGALTHQETQYF	TGTGCCAGCAGCCTGGGTGCCCTTACCCATCAAGAGACCCAGTACTTC
TRBJ1-6	TRBV29-1	many	-	CSVSTVPSNSPLHF	TGCAGCGTTTCTACAGTTCCCTCTAATTCACCCCTCCACTTT
TRBJ1-3	TRBV18	many	TRBD1	CASSPTGQDFSGNTIYF	TGTGCCAGCTCACCAACCGGACAGGATTTCTCTGGAAACACCATATATTTT
TRBJ2-7	TRBV6-6	-	-	CASGYRISSYEQYF	TGTGCCAGCGGGTACAGAATTTCTTCCTACGAGCAGTACTTC
TRBJ1-5	TRBV19	few	-	CASSPLGQNSNQPQHF	TGTGCCAGTAGTCCGTTAGGACAGAATAGCAATCAGCCCCAGCATTTT
TRBJ1-4	TRBV4-3	few	-	CASSQDWLPGSRGEKLFF	TGCGCCAGCAGCCAAGATTGGTTACCGGGTTCTAGGGGTGAAAAACTGTTTTTT
TRBJ2-2	TRBV7-3	many	TRBD1	CASSSRNPGQGRSTGELFF	TGTGCCAGCAGCTCCCGAAATCCGGGACAGGGTAGGAGCACCGGGGAGCTGTTTTTT
TRBJ2-3	TRBV7-7	many	-	CASSLDREDTQYF	TGTGCCAGCAGCTTAGACAGGGAAGATACGCAGTATTTT
TRBJ2-3	TRBV28	few	-	CASRQQPSSTDTQYF	TGTGCCAGCAGACAACAACCCTCTAGCACAGATACGCAGTATTTT
TRBJ2-3	TRBV7-3	few	-	CASSPSRERSTDTQYF	TGTGCCAGCAGCCCGAGTCGAGAGCGCAGCACAGATACGCAGTATTTT
TRBJ2-2	TRBV11-1	-	TRBD1	CASRGQGSGELFF	TGTGCCAGCAGGGGACAGGGTTCCGGGGAGCTGTTTTTT
TRBJ2-1	TRBV5-1	-	TRBD2	CASSLMGLEVF	TGCGCCAGCAGCTTAATGGGACTAGAGGTCTTC
TRBJ2-7	TRBV29-1	few	-	CSATANSYEQYF	TGCAGCGCGACAGCCAACTCCTACGAGCAGTACTTC
TRBJ2-1	TRBV3-1	many	-	CASSQEFGLLNEQFF	TGTGCCAGCAGCCAAGAATTCGGCCTACTCAATGAGCAGTTCTTC
TRBJ1-1	TRBV28	few	-	CASTESGRAEAFF	TGTGCCAGCACCGAATCTGGGAGAGCTGAAGCTTTCTTT
TRBJ2-5	TRBV7-2	few	TRBD1	CASSRQGGETQYF	TGTGCCAGCAGCCGACAGGGCGGAGAGACCCAGTACTTC
TRBJ2-1	TRBV19	-	-	CASSIQGVGEQFF	TGTGCCAGTAGTATTCAGGGCGTGGGCGAGCAGTTCTTC
TRBJ2-7	TRBV29-1	-	TRBD1	CSVTGGYEQYF	TGCAGCGTGACAGGGGGCTACGAGCAGTACTTC
TRBJ2-3	TRBV7-3	many	TRBD1	CASSLNTGVKDTQYF	TGTGCCAGCAGCTTAAATACAGGGGTGAAAGATACGCAGTATTTT
TRBJ2-7	TRBV20-1	many	-	CSAKAAGTYEQYF	TGCAGTGCTAAAGCGGCGGGGACTTACGAGCAGTACTTC
TRBJ2-7	TRBV2	few	-	CASSRVGAGEQYF	TGTGCCAGCTCTCGCGTGGGGGCAGGGGAGCAGTACTTC
TRBJ2-7	TRBV3-1	-	-	CASSQDPTGSEQYF	TGTGCCAGCAGCCAAGACCCGACAGGATCCGAGCAGTACTTC
TRBJ2-7	TRBV6-2/TRBV6-3	many	-	CASSYVTTYEQYF	TGTGCCAGCAGTTACGTGACTACCTACGAGCAGTACTTC
TRBJ1-1	TRBV10-3	-	TRBD1	CAIRDRDRGTEAFF	TGTGCCATCAGGGACCGGGACAGGGGGACTGAAGCTTTCTTT
TRBJ2-1	TRBV6-2/TRBV6-3	-	-	CASSPYSLTGNEQFF	TGTGCCAGCAGTCCTTACTCCTTGACGGGGAATGAGCAGTTCTTC
TRBJ2-1	TRBV2	many	-	CASSEALRPDEQFF	TGTGCCAGCAGTGAAGCGCTTCGGCCGGATGAGCAGTTCTTC
TRBJ2-7	TRBV7-2	medium-sized	-	CASSPRLTGVGDNEQYF	TGTGCCAGCAGCCCCCGATTGACCGGCGTCGGGGACAACGAGCAGTACTTC
TRBJ1-2	TRBV5-4	-	-	CASSFLTDSNYGYTF	TGTGCCAGCAGCTTTCTTACGGATTCTAACTATGGCTACACCTTC
TRBJ2-3	TRBV5-1	once	TRBD2	CASSFRGGGTDTQYF	TGCGCCAGCAGCTTCCGCGGGGGAGGCACAGATACGCAGTATTTT
TRBJ1-4	TRBV12-3/TRBV12-4	few	-	CASSPGRGFASEKLFF	TGTGCCAGCAGTCCAGGGAGAGGTTTCGCAAGTGAAAAACTGTTTTTT
TRBJ2-1	TRBV6-2/TRBV6-3	many	-	CASSYLAVTEQFF	TGTGCCAGCAGTTACTTAGCGGTTACGGAGCAGTTCTTC
TRBJ1-2	TRBV18	few	-	CASSSLAGTSKRGYGYTF	TGTGCCAGCTCATCCCTGGCCGGGACCTCTAAACGGGGCTATGGCTACACCTTC